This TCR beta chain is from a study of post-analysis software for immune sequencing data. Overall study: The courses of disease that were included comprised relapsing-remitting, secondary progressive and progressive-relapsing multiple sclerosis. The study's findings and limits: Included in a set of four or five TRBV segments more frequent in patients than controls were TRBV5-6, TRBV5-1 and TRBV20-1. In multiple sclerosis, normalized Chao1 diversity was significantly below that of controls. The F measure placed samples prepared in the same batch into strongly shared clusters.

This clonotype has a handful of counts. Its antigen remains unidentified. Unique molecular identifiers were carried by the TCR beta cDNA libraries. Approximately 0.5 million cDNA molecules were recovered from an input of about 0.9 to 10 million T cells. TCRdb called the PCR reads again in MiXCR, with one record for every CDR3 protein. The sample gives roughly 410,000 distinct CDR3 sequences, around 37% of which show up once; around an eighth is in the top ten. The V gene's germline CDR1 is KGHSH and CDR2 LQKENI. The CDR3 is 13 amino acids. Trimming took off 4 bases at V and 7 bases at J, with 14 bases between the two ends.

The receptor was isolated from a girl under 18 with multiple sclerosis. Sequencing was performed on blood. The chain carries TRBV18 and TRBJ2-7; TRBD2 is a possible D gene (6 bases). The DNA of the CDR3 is TGTGCCAGCTCACTTCAGGGACTGCGAGAGCAGTACTTC. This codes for CASSLQGLREQYF. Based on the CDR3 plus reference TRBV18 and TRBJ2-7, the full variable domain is NAGVMQNPRHLVRRRGQEARLRCSPMKGHSHVYWYRQLPEEGLKFMVYLQKENIIDESGMPKERFSAEFPKEGPSILRIQQVVRGDSAAYFCASSLQGLREQYFGPGTRLTVT.